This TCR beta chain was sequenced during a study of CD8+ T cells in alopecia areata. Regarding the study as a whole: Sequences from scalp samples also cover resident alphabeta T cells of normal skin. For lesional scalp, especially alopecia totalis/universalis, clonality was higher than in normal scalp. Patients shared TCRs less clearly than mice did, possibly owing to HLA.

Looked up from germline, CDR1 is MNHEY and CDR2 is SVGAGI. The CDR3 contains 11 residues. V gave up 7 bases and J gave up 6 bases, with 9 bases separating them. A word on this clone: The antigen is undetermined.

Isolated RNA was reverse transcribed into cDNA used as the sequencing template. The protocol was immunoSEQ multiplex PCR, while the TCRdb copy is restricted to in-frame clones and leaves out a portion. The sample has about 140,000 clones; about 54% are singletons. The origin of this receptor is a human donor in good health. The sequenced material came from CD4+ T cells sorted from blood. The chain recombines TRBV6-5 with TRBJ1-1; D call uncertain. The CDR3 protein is CASKRNSEAFF. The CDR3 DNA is TGTGCCAGCAAGAGAAATTCTGAAGCTTTCTTT.